One and the same sample provided the 28 T cell receptor beta chains below, sequenced in a study of control samples from healthy donors and cancer patients. Repertoires were generated with immunoSEQ multiplex PCR, while TCRdb's copy carries only in-frame clones and drops some. Counted here are approximately 170,000 clones, about nine tenths occurring once; the ten biggest clones make up over 1.2%. The sample consisted of blood. The receptor source for this set is a woman aged 25 to 39 in good health.

This rearrangement joins TRBV6-5 to TRBJ1-5; a weak D match, TRBD1 (6 bases). This CDR3 has 14 amino acids. The V gene's germline CDR1 is MNHEY and CDR2 SVGAGI. V was trimmed by 7 bases and J by 0 bases, leaving 10 bases between them. CDR3 bases: TGTGCCAGCACCCCGGACAGTAGCAATCAGCCCCAGCATTTT. It codes for CASTPDSSNQPQHF.

The V gene is TRBV12-3 or TRBV12-4, the J gene TRBJ2-3; D might be TRBD2 (5 bases). The CDR3 covers 12 residues. Trimming took off 8 bases at V and 0 bases at J, with 6 bases between the two ends. CDR3 DNA sequence: TGTGCCAGCCGGACTAGCACAGATACGCAGTATTTT. Translation: CASRTSTDTQYF.

The chain employs TRBV27 and TRBJ1-6; TRBD1 might be the D (5 bases). Germline V gene lookup returns CDR1 MNHEY and CDR2 SMNVEV (reference sequence). The CDR3 is made up of 14 amino acids. Trimming stripped 7 bases from V and 5 bases from J, with 12 bases between. This CDR3 is CASTTRQNNSPLHF. The CDR3 nucleotides read TGTGCCAGCACCACCCGACAGAATAATTCACCCCTCCACTTT.

The chain has TRBV3-1 (or the pseudogene TRBV3-2) and TRBJ1-5; possibly TRBD1 for D (6 bases). Germline CDR1 reads LGHDT; CDR2 reads YNNKEL (reference sequence). Deletions cut 4 bases from V and 3 bases from J, with 10 bases between. This CDR3 region has 14 residues. The CDR3 DNA reads as TGTGCCAGCAGCCCGGGACAAAACAATCAGCCCCAGCATTTT. Amino acids: CASSPGQNNQPQHF.

This clone was recorded only once. The chain combines TRBV11-1 with TRBJ2-1, with a weak D call TRBD2 (6 bases). The germline CDR1 and CDR2 sequences are SGHAT and FQDESV (reference sequence). V lost 4 bases to trimming and J lost 6 bases, with 19 bases between them. The CDR3 runs to 16 residues. The CDR3 coding sequence is TGTGCCAGCAGCTCCCGAGGAGGGGCGCGGGGCAATGAGCAGTTCTTC. Amino acids: CASSSRGGARGNEQFF.

The chain is built from TRBV18 and TRBJ2-7; 8 positions agree with TRBD1. The CDR3 is 13 residues long. The ends lost 5 bases at V and 4 bases at J; junction bases unmatched: 4. Germline loops: CDR1 KGHSH, CDR2 LQKENI. CDR3 in amino acids: CASSSGTGYEQYF. The CDR3 coding sequence is TGTGCCAGCTCATCCGGGACAGGTTACGAGCAGTACTTC.

The chain combines TRBV4-2 with TRBJ2-3, with D perhaps TRBD2 (6 bases). Germline V gene data show CDR1 as LGHNA and CDR2 as YNFKEQ. This CDR3 is built from 16 residues. Trimming took 6 bases from V and 0 from J, leaving 16 bases between them. CDR3 region: CASSPSGGTSTDTQYF. The CDR3 DNA reads TGTGCCAGCAGTCCTAGTGGTGGGACTAGCACAGATACGCAGTATTTT.

V gene TRBV6-5 combines with J gene TRBJ1-1; possibly TRBD1 for D (5 bases). Per the germline V gene, CDR1 is MNHEY and CDR2 is SVGAGI. The CDR3 is 13 residues long. The V and J ends lost 2 bases and 5 bases respectively, with 9 bases between them. CDR3: CASSYGRETEAFF. As DNA, the CDR3 is TGTGCCAGCAGTTACGGCAGGGAGACTGAAGCTTTCTTT.

About this clone itself: The same CDR3 arises from other DNA sequences in this sample as well. The rearrangement joins TRBV15 to TRBJ1-3; tentative D call: TRBD1 (5 bases). The CDR3 contains 14 residues. V was pared by 0 bases and J by 2 bases, with 5 bases between. Germline CDR1 reads LNHNV; CDR2 reads YYDKDF (reference sequence). CDR3 amino acids: CATSRDRAGNTIYF. The CDR3 DNA sequence: TGTGCCACCAGCAGAGACAGGGCTGGAAACACCATATATTTT.

V gene TRBV5-6 combines with J gene TRBJ1-6, with 7 bases fitting TRBD1. CDR1 and CDR2 from the germline V gene are SGHDT and YYEEEE. Trimming took 0 bases from V and 10 from J; bases not matched to a gene: 4. The CDR3 is 14 amino acids. The CDR3 region is CASSLVAGGSPLHF. In DNA, the CDR3 is TGTGCCAGCAGCTTGGTGGCAGGGGGATCACCCCTCCACTTT.

The rearrangement uses TRBV7-2 and TRBJ1-2, with a weak D call TRBD1 (5 bases). This CDR3 has 15 amino acids. V shed 2 bases and J shed 5 bases, with 15 bases lying between them. The germline V gene has CDR1 SGHTA and CDR2 FQGNSA. The CDR3 region has the DNA TGTGCCAGCAGCTTAAGTCCGGGGACCATGTATGGCTACACCTTC. This encodes CASSLSPGTMYGYTF.

This clone appeared a single time. The V call is TRBV6-1, the J call TRBJ2-3; 14 bases are shared with TRBD2. The CDR3 runs 16 residues. The germline gives CDR1 MNHNS, CDR2 SASEGT. The J segment lost 1 base and the V segment lost 4 bases, leaving 1 base of the junction unmatched. This chain's CDR3 is CASSGLAGGGTDTQYF. CDR3 DNA: TGTGCCAGCAGTGGACTAGCGGGGGGGGGCACAGATACGCAGTATTTT.

The chain joins TRBV11-2 to TRBJ2-7, with D unresolved. CDR1 SGHAT and CDR2 FQNNGV come from the germline V gene. The CDR3 length is 13 residues. Trimming removed 1 base from V and 2 bases from J, with 6 bases in between. The CDR3 nucleotides read TGTGCCAGCAGCTTAGGACCGCCCTACGAGCAGTACTTC. It yields the protein CASSLGPPYEQYF.

This sequence joins TRBV20-1 and TRBJ2-7; D gene ambiguous. The CDR3 totals 10 residues. Trimming shortened V by 3 bases and J by 6 bases, and 6 bases separated the two germline ends. Germline V gene sequence: CDR1 DFQATT, CDR2 SNEGSKA (reference sequence). The CDR3 DNA follows: TGCAGTGCTAGTCAGTCCGAGCAGTACTTC. Protein sequence: CSASQSEQYF.

The rearrangement joins TRBV19 to TRBJ2-7, with TRBD1 identical over 7 bases. Germline trimming cut 3 bases from V and 0 bases from J; bases unmatched to any gene: 5. The CDR3 is 15 amino acids. Per the germline V gene, CDR1 is LNHDA and CDR2 is SQIVND (reference sequence). CDR3 in amino acids: CASSMGRGSSYEQYF. CDR3 sequence (DNA): TGTGCCAGTAGTATGGGCAGGGGGAGCTCCTACGAGCAGTACTTC. Supplemented by reference TRBV19 and TRBJ2-7, the full variable domain reads DGGITQSPKYLFRKEGQNVTLSCEQNLNHDAMYWYRQDPGQGLRLIYYSQIVNDFQKGDIAEGYSVSREKKESFPLTVTSAQKNPTAFYLCASSMGRGSSYEQYFGPGTRLTVT.

The rearrangement uses TRBV30 and TRBJ2-7; 9 bases match TRBD1. With 5 bases clipped from V and 2 bases from J, the junction kept 4 bases outside the gene matches. CDR3 size: 13 residues. The V gene's germline CDR1 is GTSNPN and CDR2 SVGIG (reference sequence). The CDR3 coding sequence is TGTGCCTGGGGGGGACAGGGCGCCTACGAGCAGTACTTC. Translation gives CAWGGQGAYEQYF.

In the case of this clone: Other nucleotide sequences from this sample produce the same CDR3. This chain uses TRBV9 with TRBJ2-7; a possible D gene is TRBD1 (7 bases). The CDR3 runs 15 residues. V was cut by 2 bases and J by 0 bases, with 12 bases left in between. CDR1 and CDR2 (germline): SGDLS, YYNGEE. CDR3 sequence: CASSVGGTASYEQYF. The CDR3 DNA sequence: TGTGCCAGCAGCGTTGGGGGGACAGCCTCCTACGAGCAGTACTTC.

The chain carries TRBV5-6 and TRBJ1-1; TRBD1 might be the D (6 bases). The CDR3 extends over 13 amino acids. Trimming took 4 bases from V and 2 from J, leaving 9 bases between them. CDR1 is SGHDT and CDR2 is YYEEEE in the germline V gene. The CDR3 DNA is TGTGCCAGCAGCCGGACAGACAACACTGAAGCTTTCTTT. Translated: CASSRTDNTEAFF.

This rearrangement joins TRBV11-3 to TRBJ2-5; 7 bases line up with TRBD1. V lost 5 bases and J lost 1; bases outside the gene matches: 4. There are 14 residues in the CDR3. Germline lookup yields CDR1 SGHNT and CDR2 YENEEA. CDR3 coding DNA: TGTGCCAGCAGCAAGACAGGGAGCCAAGAGACCCAGTACTTC. It encodes CASSKTGSQETQYF.

The chain links TRBV15 to TRBJ1-2; D is uncertain. Trimming removed 1 base from V and 0 bases from J, with 12 bases in between. The CDR3 runs to 16 residues. The germline CDR1 and CDR2 sequences are LNHNV and YYDKDF (reference sequence). In DNA, the CDR3 is TGTGCCACCAGCAGAGGGGAACAGACTCCTAACTATGGCTACACCTTC. This translates into CATSRGEQTPNYGYTF.

Here the CDR3 DNA reads TGTGCCAGCAGCTTGCTCAGGGGCGAGCAGTACTTC. It encodes CASSLLRGEQYF. The chain has TRBV5-8 and TRBJ2-7, with D possibly matching TRBD1 (6 bases). CDR3 length equals 12 residues. Trimming took 1 base from V and 6 from J, leaving 8 bases between them. Germline V CDR1 and CDR2: SGHTS, YDEGEE.

This clone was seen a few times. The chain carries TRBV11-1 and TRBJ2-1; 8 nucleotides line up with TRBD2. The CDR3 is made up of 15 amino acids. V was clipped by 3 bases and J by 7 bases; unmatched bases: 8. CDR1 is SGHAT, CDR2 FQDESV, per germline (reference sequence). CDR3 residues: CASSLGLGGGNEQFF. The CDR3, as DNA: TGTGCCAGCAGCTTGGGACTAGGGGGAGGGAATGAGCAGTTCTTC.

The chain uses TRBV7-9 and TRBJ1-4; a possible D gene is TRBD1 (5 bases). This CDR3 spans 13 amino acids. CDR1 is SEHNR, CDR2 FQNEAQ, per germline (reference sequence). The V end was cut by 3 bases, the J end by 8 bases, with 10 bases between. CDR3 nucleotides: TGTGCCAGCAGCTTGGGGCCGGGGGAAAAACTGTTTTTT. Residues: CASSLGPGEKLFF.

This chain links TRBV2 with TRBJ1-2, with D unresolved. V shed 2 bases and J shed 2 bases, with 6 bases lying between them. Looked up from germline, CDR1 is SNHLY and CDR2 is FYNNEI. This CDR3 has 13 amino acids. In DNA, the CDR3 is TGTGCCAGCAGTGAACAGGAAAACTATGGCTACACCTTC. Protein product: CASSEQENYGYTF.

The gene calls are TRBV18 and TRBJ2-6, with D unresolved. This CDR3 spans 13 amino acids. Trimming stripped 4 bases from V and 0 bases from J, with 1 base between. Germline values: CDR1 KGHSH, CDR2 LQKENI. The CDR3 DNA follows: TGTGCCAGCTCACTCTCTGGGGCCAACGTCCTGACTTTC. Amino acid sequence: CASSLSGANVLTF.

The CDR3 spells CASSYLADYGYTF. CDR3 sequence (DNA): TGTGCCAGCAGTTACCTGGCAGACTATGGCTACACCTTC. The V call is TRBV6-2 or TRBV6-3, the J call TRBJ1-2; D remains unclear. CDR3 length: 13 amino acids. Germline lookup yields CDR1 MNHEY and CDR2 SVGEGT. The V gene lost 2 bases and the J gene lost 3 bases, with 7 bases spanning the gap.

This clone has only one observation. The V call is TRBV5-1, the J call TRBJ1-6, with D perhaps matching TRBD1 (5 bases). V lost 1 base, J lost 10 bases, and 9 bases lay in between. In germline, CDR1 is SGHRS, CDR2 YFSETQ. The CDR3 covers 13 residues. In nucleotides, the CDR3 is TGCGCCAGCAGCTTGCAGGGAAACTCACCCCTCCACTTT. Protein sequence: CASSLQGNSPLHF.

The chain has TRBV28 and TRBJ1-5; 9 positions match TRBD1. This CDR3 region has 14 residues. V shed 5 bases, J shed 6 bases, and the junction held 5 bases outside the gene matches. The V gene's germline CDR1 is MDHEN and CDR2 SYDVKM. CDR3: CASSHGTGLQPQHF. The CDR3 bases are TGTGCCAGCAGTCACGGGACAGGGCTTCAGCCCCAGCATTTT.